The 21 T cell receptor beta chains given below trace back to one sample, sequenced in a study of blood T cell repertoires in COVID-19. Sequencing used immunoSEQ multiplex PCR; TCRdb keeps in-frame clones, though not all of them. The sample holds 250,000 to 350,000 clones, just over 85% seen once. Sequencing was performed on peripheral blood. The source is a woman under 40 with active or convalescent COVID-19.

This clone was seen just once. The chain combines TRBV6-2 or TRBV6-3 with TRBJ1-5; no reliable D call. In germline, CDR1 is MNHEY, CDR2 SVGEGT. This CDR3 is built from 11 residues. V dropped 6 bases and J dropped 10 bases, with 10 bases sitting between them. CDR3 protein: CASSQPGPQHF. The CDR3 DNA is TGTGCCAGCAGCCAACCGGGACCCCAGCATTTT.

The chain combines TRBV28 with TRBJ1-1; 9 bases map to TRBD1. Trimming took 6 bases from V and 2 from J; bases not matched to a gene: 4. Germline CDR1 is MDHEN and CDR2 is SYDVKM. This CDR3 contains 14 residues. The CDR3 DNA sequence: TGTGCCAGCAGGCCGACAGGGGGAAACACTGAAGCTTTCTTT. As protein: CASRPTGGNTEAFF.

This clone was recorded only once. Within the sample, other DNA sequences also encode this same CDR3. This rearrangement joins TRBV7-2 to TRBJ1-1; D possibly corresponds to TRBD1 (6 bases). V was clipped by 1 base and J by 1 base, with 7 bases between them. From germline, CDR1 is SGHTA and CDR2 FQGNSA. The length of the CDR3 is 14 residues. Here the CDR3 reads CASSLGTANTEAFF. As DNA, the CDR3 is TGTGCCAGCAGCTTAGGGACAGCGAACACTGAAGCTTTCTTT.

The rearrangement uses TRBV9 and TRBJ1-2; TRBD1 might be the D (6 bases). V was clipped by 8 bases and J by 8 bases, with 16 bases between them. This CDR3 is built from 12 residues. The germline V gene has CDR1 SGDLS and CDR2 YYNGEE. CDR3 sequence (DNA): TGTGCCAGTGGGGGCTCCTCAGGCGGCTACACCTTC. This encodes CASGGSSGGYTF.

The J gene is TRBJ2-5, the V gene TRBV12-3 or TRBV12-4, with D possibly being TRBD1 (6 bases). Trimming shortened V by 5 bases and J by 4 bases, and 11 bases separated the two germline ends. The CDR3 is made up of 13 amino acids. The CDR3 region has the DNA TGTGCCAGCAGTAAGGGGGAAGCAGAGACCCAGTACTTC. Its protein product is CASSKGEAETQYF.

This clone was seen more than once but under ten times. The V gene is TRBV28, the J gene TRBJ1-5; D uncertain. Germline loops: CDR1 MDHEN, CDR2 SYDVKM. CDR3 length: 12 amino acids. V lost 3 bases and J 6 bases, leaving 6 bases between the germline ends. CDR3: CASSFSGQPQHF. DNA for the CDR3: TGTGCCAGCAGTTTTTCAGGTCAGCCCCAGCATTTT.

This clone was seen only once. This sequence joins TRBV28 and TRBJ1-1, with unresolved D. Germline assignment: CDR1 MDHEN and CDR2 SYDVKM. The CDR3 consists of 13 residues. Trimming stripped 6 bases from V and 0 bases from J, with 8 bases between. CDR3 nucleotide sequence: TGTGCCAGCAGCGGTCCACTGAACACTGAAGCTTTCTTT. Its protein product is CASSGPLNTEAFF.

The V call is TRBV3-1 (or the pseudogene TRBV3-2), the J call TRBJ2-1, with D possibly TRBD2 on 7 matching bases. In germline, CDR1 is LGHDT, CDR2 YNNKEL (reference sequence). V dropped 4 bases and J dropped 4 bases, with 17 bases sitting between them. The CDR3 consists of 16 residues. The chain's CDR3 is CASSPAGQRGYNEQFF. DNA for the CDR3: TGTGCCAGCAGCCCGGCCGGACAGCGGGGATACAATGAGCAGTTCTTC.

About this clone itself: Other DNA sequences in the sample encode the same CDR3. The chain joins TRBV27 to TRBJ2-7, with D tentatively TRBD1 (5 bases). CDR1 is MNHEY and CDR2 is SMNVEV in the germline V gene (reference sequence). This CDR3 contains 13 residues. V was trimmed by 0 bases and J by 4 bases, leaving 7 bases between them. CDR3 protein: CASSLSSGYEQYF. The CDR3 DNA reads TGTGCCAGCAGTTTATCGTCAGGGTACGAGCAGTACTTC.

This chain joins TRBV5-6 and TRBJ1-4, with 7 bases fitting TRBD1. CDR3 length: 13 residues. Germline V gene lookup returns CDR1 SGHDT and CDR2 YYEEEE. Trimming at V came to 0 bases and at J to 7 bases, leaving 0 bases not matched to a gene. The CDR3 sequence is CASSLDRGEKLFF. For the CDR3, the DNA is TGTGCCAGCAGCTTGGACAGGGGTGAAAAACTGTTTTTT.

V gene TRBV6-4 combines with J gene TRBJ1-1; TRBD1 matches at 7 bases. CDR3 length: 13 amino acids. The ends lost 6 bases at V and 11 bases at J; junction bases unmatched: 12. Looked up from germline, CDR1 is MRHNA and CDR2 is SNTAGT. The CDR3 loop is CASSEIQGTRAFF. CDR3 in DNA: TGTGCCAGCAGCGAAATACAGGGGACGCGGGCTTTCTTT.

V and J are TRBV18 and TRBJ1-1; D gene unclear. V shed 3 bases and J shed 10 bases, with 9 bases lying between them. CDR3 length: 11 residues. Germline CDR1 and CDR2: KGHSH and LQKENI. The CDR3: CASSPGPGAFF. The CDR3 bases are TGTGCCAGCTCACCGGGCCCAGGAGCTTTCTTT.

The chain carries TRBV29-1 and TRBJ1-2; D not certain. Trimming removed 3 bases at V and 4 bases at J, with 9 bases between. CDR1 and CDR2 (germline): SQVTM, ANQGSEA. The CDR3 has 12 amino acids. This CDR3 reads CSVERQLYGYTF. The CDR3 nucleotides are TGCAGCGTTGAGAGGCAGCTCTATGGCTACACCTTC.

The table lists this clone with a few counts. V gene TRBV3-1 (or the pseudogene TRBV3-2) combines with J gene TRBJ2-5; tentatively, D is TRBD2 (5 bases). The CDR3 consists of 15 residues. Germline V gene sequence: CDR1 LGHDT, CDR2 YNNKEL (reference sequence). The germline V and J ends were trimmed by 2 bases and 5 bases, with 15 bases remaining between them. The CDR3 here is CASSQHPGSEETQYF. The DNA for the CDR3 is TGTGCCAGCAGCCAACATCCGGGGAGTGAGGAGACCCAGTACTTC.

This chain uses TRBV19 with TRBJ1-6; D ambiguous. CDR3 length: 14 amino acids. The germline V and J ends were trimmed by 1 base and 5 bases, with 6 bases remaining between them. From germline, CDR1 is LNHDA and CDR2 SQIVND (reference sequence). The CDR3 DNA sequence: TGTGCCAGTAGTATAGTACAGAATAATTCACCCCTCCACTTT. It is translated as CASSIVQNNSPLHF.

This clone was observed a few times. The chain carries TRBV2 and TRBJ2-7; 10 bases are shared with TRBD1. This CDR3 is built from 15 residues. After removal of 6 bases from V and 4 bases from J, the junction contained 9 bases not matched to a gene. Germline assignment: CDR1 SNHLY and CDR2 FYNNEI. In DNA, the CDR3 is TGTGCCAGCAGCGAGGGGACAGGGGACTTTTACGAGCAGTACTTC. Translated, it gives CASSEGTGDFYEQYF.

The chain links TRBV19 to TRBJ1-1, with a possible D match to TRBD1 (6 bases). Germline V gene data show CDR1 as LNHDA and CDR2 as SQIVND (reference sequence). The CDR3 contains 16 residues. V dropped 6 bases and J dropped 1 base, with 18 bases sitting between them. Here the CDR3 reads CASRPQGGGRNTEAFF. CDR3 DNA sequence: TGTGCCAGTAGACCACAGGGTGGGGGACGGAACACTGAAGCTTTCTTT.

The CDR3 sequence is CASSTGQGNSPLHF. The DNA for the CDR3 is TGTGCCAGCAGCACTGGGCAGGGAAATTCACCCCTCCACTTT. The chain uses TRBV6-2 or TRBV6-3 and TRBJ1-6; perhaps TRBD1 as D (5 bases). The CDR3 loop spans 14 amino acids. Trimming took 6 bases from V and 7 from J, leaving 13 bases between them. Germline V gene sequence: CDR1 MNHEY, CDR2 SVGEGT.

The J gene is TRBJ2-3, the V gene TRBV9; D remains unclear. The germline V gene has CDR1 SGDLS and CDR2 YYNGEE. The CDR3 is 14 amino acids. Trimming shortened V by 3 bases and J by 0 bases, and 8 bases separated the two germline ends. The CDR3 is CASSERASTDTQYF. CDR3 nucleotides: TGTGCCAGCAGCGAGAGAGCTAGCACAGATACGCAGTATTTT.

This clone was detected a few times. Within the sample, other DNA sequences also encode this same CDR3. This chain joins TRBV6-5 and TRBJ1-1, with D maybe TRBD1 (6 bases). Per germline, CDR1 MNHEY and CDR2 SVGAGI. The CDR3 has 13 residues. Trimming shortened V by 6 bases and J by 1 base, and 9 bases separated the two germline ends. The CDR3 reads CASRLQGNTEAFF. DNA for the CDR3: TGTGCCAGCAGGTTACAGGGGAACACTGAAGCTTTCTTT.

The V gene is TRBV2, the J gene TRBJ2-7, with D tentatively TRBD2 (5 bases). The germline V gene has CDR1 SNHLY and CDR2 FYNNEI. The CDR3 runs to 12 residues. The ends were cut back, 1 base at V and 12 bases at J, with 13 bases in the middle. This CDR3 reads CASSEGPGVGYF. Written as DNA, the CDR3 is TGTGCCAGCAGTGAAGGTCCCGGGGTAGGGTACTTC.